This T cell receptor beta chain was recovered during a study of blood T cell repertoires in COVID-19. The repertoire was sequenced with immunoSEQ multiplex PCR; TCRdb's copy has only in-frame clones and lacks some. The sample contains over 130,000 clones, about 80% of which appear only once. The TCR comes from a human donor in a cohort sampled during active COVID-19. Specimen: peripheral blood.

This CDR3 reads CASSFNREETQYF. CDR3 DNA: TGTGCCAGCAGTTTCAACAGGGAAGAGACCCAGTACTTC. The chain uses TRBV27 and TRBJ2-5; a possible D gene is TRBD1 (6 bases). Germline V lookup: CDR1 MNHEY, CDR2 SMNVEV (reference sequence). This CDR3 has 13 residues. Trimming took off 3 bases at V and 3 bases at J, with 8 bases between the two ends.